A selection of T cell receptor beta chains follows, all from one sample in a study of OX40 agonist ivuxolimab in advanced cancers. Produced via immunoSEQ multiplex PCR; TCRdb's table is partial and in-frame only. The data show roughly 65,000 clones, with nearly 90% seen just once and roughly a tenth held by the top ten. This specimen was CD4+ or CD8+ T cells sorted from blood, taken in a trial of the OX40 agonist ivuxolimab. These TCRs come from an adult with an advanced solid tumor such as melanoma, head and neck, liver or kidney cancer. Each CDR3 is given with its conserved first and last residue. The order of the fields is J gene, V gene, clone size, D gene, CDR3 DNA, CDR3 protein. The D gene is left open where the match is weak. Size tells how often a clone was seen (once, few, many) or the class of an expanded clone, and some rows leave it out.

J gene: TRBJ2-1; V gene: TRBV5-1; clone size: few; D gene: .; CDR3 DNA: TGCGCCAGCAGGTATAGGTACTCCTACAATGAGCAGTTCTTC; CDR3 protein: CASRYRYSYNEQFF
J gene: TRBJ2-1; V gene: TRBV10-3; clone size: once; D gene: TRBD2; CDR3 DNA: TGTGCCATCAGAGCTAGCGGGTCCTACAATGAGCAGTTCTTC; CDR3 protein: CAIRASGSYNEQFF
J gene: TRBJ2-3; V gene: TRBV6-5; clone size: .; D gene: .; CDR3 DNA: TGTGCCAGCAAACGACAGGCCGCGGGGGTAGATACGCAGTATTTT; CDR3 protein: CASKRQAAGVDTQYF
J gene: TRBJ2-7; V gene: TRBV14; clone size: .; D gene: TRBD2; CDR3 DNA: TGTGCCAGCAGCCGGACTAGCGGGAGCTCCTACGAGCAGTACTTC; CDR3 protein: CASSRTSGSSYEQYF
J gene: TRBJ2-1; V gene: TRBV18; clone size: .; D gene: TRBD2; CDR3 DNA: TGTGCCAGCTCACCCCGGACTAGCGGGAGGGCCTACAATGAGCAGTTCTTC; CDR3 protein: CASSPRTSGRAYNEQFF
J gene: TRBJ2-1; V gene: TRBV7-3; clone size: .; D gene: TRBD2; CDR3 DNA: TGTGCCAGGGGGCTAGCGGGAGCCTTATTTTACAATGAGCAGTTCTTC; CDR3 protein: CARGLAGALFYNEQFF
J gene: TRBJ2-7; V gene: TRBV2; clone size: .; D gene: TRBD1; CDR3 DNA: TGTGCCAGCACCCAGGGGGCTTGGCCCTCCTACGAGCAGTACTTC; CDR3 protein: CASTQGAWPSYEQYF
J gene: TRBJ1-5; V gene: TRBV28; clone size: .; D gene: .; CDR3 DNA: TGTGCCAGCACCTCCCCTGGGGCGTATCAGCCCCAGCATTTT; CDR3 protein: CASTSPGAYQPQHF
J gene: TRBJ2-3; V gene: TRBV30; clone size: .; D gene: TRBD2; CDR3 DNA: TGTGCCTGGGCGATGGGACTAGCGGGCACAGATACGCAGTATTTT; CDR3 protein: CAWAMGLAGTDTQYF
J gene: TRBJ2-1; V gene: TRBV5-1; clone size: .; D gene: .; CDR3 DNA: TGCGCCAGCAGCCGCATATATACCCGGAGAGGGGCCTCCTACAATGAGCAGTTCTTC; CDR3 protein: CASSRIYTRRGASYNEQFF
J gene: TRBJ2-7; V gene: TRBV18; clone size: .; D gene: .; CDR3 DNA: TGTGCCAGCTCACCAGGGACACCTATCTACGAGCAGTACTTC; CDR3 protein: CASSPGTPIYEQYF
J gene: TRBJ2-7; V gene: TRBV5-5; clone size: .; D gene: TRBD2; CDR3 DNA: TGTGCCAGCAGCCCGCTGGGAGGGACCTACGAGCAGTACTTC; CDR3 protein: CASSPLGGTYEQYF
J gene: TRBJ2-2; V gene: TRBV5-1; clone size: .; D gene: TRBD1; CDR3 DNA: TGCGCCAGCAGCGGACAGGGCGCCGGGGAGCTGTTTTTT; CDR3 protein: CASSGQGAGELFF
J gene: TRBJ2-3; V gene: TRBV18; clone size: .; D gene: TRBD2; CDR3 DNA: TGTGCCAGCTCACCAGTAGCGGGTCCTGGAGATACGCAGTATTTT; CDR3 protein: CASSPVAGPGDTQYF
J gene: TRBJ1-1; V gene: TRBV5-4; clone size: .; D gene: .; CDR3 DNA: TGTGCCAGCAGCCCACCGACACAAGCGAACACTGAAGCTTTCTTT; CDR3 protein: CASSPPTQANTEAFF
J gene: TRBJ1-1; V gene: TRBV28; clone size: .; D gene: TRBD1; CDR3 DNA: TGTGCCAGCAGTTTATTCGGACAGGGGCGAATTGGCACTGAAGCTTTCTTT; CDR3 protein: CASSLFGQGRIGTEAFF
J gene: TRBJ2-3; V gene: TRBV5-1; clone size: once; D gene: .; CDR3 DNA: TGCGCCAGCAGCTCAATGGGGCAAAACACAGATACGCAGTATTTT; CDR3 protein: CASSSMGQNTDTQYF
J gene: TRBJ1-1; V gene: TRBV5-4; clone size: .; D gene: .; CDR3 DNA: TGTGCCAGCAGCCTATCTTTGGAGGCGCTGGGCACTGAAGCTTTCTTT; CDR3 protein: CASSLSLEALGTEAFF
J gene: TRBJ1-2; V gene: TRBV6-6; clone size: .; D gene: .; CDR3 DNA: TGTGCCAGCAGACTACGCGCGGCAGAGAATGGCTACACCTTC; CDR3 protein: CASRLRAAENGYTF
J gene: TRBJ1-5; V gene: TRBV30; clone size: once; D gene: TRBD1; CDR3 DNA: TGTGCCTGGAGCCTCGGGACAGTGGGGGATCAGCCCCAGCATTTT; CDR3 protein: CAWSLGTVGDQPQHF
J gene: TRBJ1-1; V gene: TRBV19; clone size: few; D gene: .; CDR3 DNA: TGTGCCAGTACCCCCAGGCAACCGATGAACACTGAAGCTTTCTTT; CDR3 protein: CASTPRQPMNTEAFF
J gene: TRBJ2-1; V gene: TRBV5-4; clone size: .; D gene: .; CDR3 DNA: TGTGCCAGTACGAACTCCCTTGTAGGCGGATCTGAGCAGTTCTTC; CDR3 protein: CASTNSLVGGSEQFF
J gene: TRBJ2-3; V gene: TRBV7-9; clone size: few; D gene: .; CDR3 DNA: TGTGCCAGCAGCGCGACGGGAGTCCCCACAGATACGCAGTATTTT; CDR3 protein: CASSATGVPTDTQYF
J gene: TRBJ2-5; V gene: TRBV7-6; clone size: .; D gene: .; CDR3 DNA: TGTGCCAGCAGCTCCACAGGGAAAGAGACCCAGTACTTC; CDR3 protein: CASSSTGKETQYF
J gene: TRBJ2-4; V gene: TRBV18; clone size: .; D gene: .; CDR3 DNA: TGTGCCAGCTCACCGCGGCCCCGGGCGGACATTCAGTACTTC; CDR3 protein: CASSPRPRADIQYF
J gene: TRBJ2-1; V gene: TRBV5-4; clone size: .; D gene: .; CDR3 DNA: TGTGCCAGCAGCTTGGAGGGGGCCTACAATGAGCAGTTCTTC; CDR3 protein: CASSLEGAYNEQFF
J gene: TRBJ2-3; V gene: TRBV9; clone size: .; D gene: .; CDR3 DNA: TGTGCCAGCAGCGAACCCACAGATACGCAGTATTTT; CDR3 protein: CASSEPTDTQYF
J gene: TRBJ2-1; V gene: TRBV19; clone size: .; D gene: .; CDR3 DNA: TGTGCCAGTAGTATAGGTGGCCGAAATTCTCCCTACAATGAGCAGTTCTTC; CDR3 protein: CASSIGGRNSPYNEQFF
J gene: TRBJ2-7; V gene: TRBV7-9; clone size: .; D gene: TRBD1; CDR3 DNA: TGTGCCAGCAGCTTAGGGTTGTTTGGCGGACAGGGATCCTACGAGCAGTACTTC; CDR3 protein: CASSLGLFGGQGSYEQYF
J gene: TRBJ1-6; V gene: TRBV4-1; clone size: .; D gene: .; CDR3 DNA: TGCGCCAGCAGCCAAGCCAACCCCGCCGGGGGCAATAATTCACCCCTCCACTTT; CDR3 protein: CASSQANPAGGNNSPLHF
J gene: TRBJ2-2; V gene: TRBV4-2; clone size: .; D gene: TRBD2; CDR3 DNA: TGTGCCAGCAGCCAAGAGACTAGCGGGAGGGTCACCGGGGAGCTGTTTTTT; CDR3 protein: CASSQETSGRVTGELFF
J gene: TRBJ1-1; V gene: TRBV10-3; clone size: .; D gene: TRBD1; CDR3 DNA: TGTGCCATCAGTGAGAACAGGGGTCGAGATGCTTTCTTT; CDR3 protein: CAISENRGRDAFF
J gene: TRBJ1-5; V gene: TRBV5-1; clone size: .; D gene: .; CDR3 DNA: TGCGCCAGCAGCCGAACAGGAGATAGCAATCAGCCCCAGCATTTT; CDR3 protein: CASSRTGDSNQPQHF
J gene: TRBJ2-1; V gene: TRBV27; clone size: .; D gene: .; CDR3 DNA: TGTGCCAGCAGTTTCGGGAAGTCCTACAATGAGCAGTTCTTC; CDR3 protein: CASSFGKSYNEQFF
J gene: TRBJ2-7; V gene: TRBV5-4; clone size: .; D gene: .; CDR3 DNA: TGTGCCAGCAGCTCCCAGGACACCAACGAGCAGTACTTC; CDR3 protein: CASSSQDTNEQYF
J gene: TRBJ1-4; V gene: TRBV2; clone size: .; D gene: .; CDR3 DNA: TGTGCCAGCAGTGCTCTGGGATCAACTAATGAAAAACTGTTTTTT; CDR3 protein: CASSALGSTNEKLFF
J gene: TRBJ1-3; V gene: TRBV7-3; clone size: .; D gene: .; CDR3 DNA: TGTGCCAGCAGCTACGTTTACTCTGGAAACACCATATATTTT; CDR3 protein: CASSYVYSGNTIYF
J gene: TRBJ2-3; V gene: TRBV4-3; clone size: .; D gene: .; CDR3 DNA: TGCGCCAGCAGCCAAGATGGTAGCTCCACAGATACGCAGTATTTT; CDR3 protein: CASSQDGSSTDTQYF
J gene: TRBJ2-7; V gene: TRBV11-1; clone size: .; D gene: TRBD1; CDR3 DNA: TGTGCCAGCAGCGTTAGGGACAGTCCCTACGAGCAGTACTTC; CDR3 protein: CASSVRDSPYEQYF
J gene: TRBJ1-1; V gene: TRBV15; clone size: .; D gene: .; CDR3 DNA: TGTGCCACCAGCAGGGGGGGGGACACTGAAGCTTTCTTT; CDR3 protein: CATSRGGDTEAFF
J gene: TRBJ2-3; V gene: TRBV28; clone size: .; D gene: .; CDR3 DNA: TGTGCCAGCGGTGAGGGAAGCACAAATACGCAGTATTTT; CDR3 protein: CASGEGSTNTQYF
J gene: TRBJ2-7; V gene: TRBV6-5; clone size: .; D gene: TRBD1; CDR3 DNA: TGTGCCAGCAGTTGGGGGACAGTTCATAACGAGCAGTACTTC; CDR3 protein: CASSWGTVHNEQYF
J gene: TRBJ1-5; V gene: TRBV4-1; clone size: .; D gene: TRBD1; CDR3 DNA: TGCGCCAGCAGCCAAGTACCTACAGGGGCACCCAATCAGCCCCAGCATTTT; CDR3 protein: CASSQVPTGAPNQPQHF
J gene: TRBJ1-1; V gene: TRBV29-1; clone size: few; D gene: .; CDR3 DNA: TGCAGCGTTGATTCGGGGTCTGAAGCTTTCTTT; CDR3 protein: CSVDSGSEAFF
J gene: TRBJ1-2; V gene: TRBV20-1; clone size: .; D gene: .; CDR3 DNA: TGCAGTGCAAACTCGGGGTTCGGCTACACCTTC; CDR3 protein: CSANSGFGYTF